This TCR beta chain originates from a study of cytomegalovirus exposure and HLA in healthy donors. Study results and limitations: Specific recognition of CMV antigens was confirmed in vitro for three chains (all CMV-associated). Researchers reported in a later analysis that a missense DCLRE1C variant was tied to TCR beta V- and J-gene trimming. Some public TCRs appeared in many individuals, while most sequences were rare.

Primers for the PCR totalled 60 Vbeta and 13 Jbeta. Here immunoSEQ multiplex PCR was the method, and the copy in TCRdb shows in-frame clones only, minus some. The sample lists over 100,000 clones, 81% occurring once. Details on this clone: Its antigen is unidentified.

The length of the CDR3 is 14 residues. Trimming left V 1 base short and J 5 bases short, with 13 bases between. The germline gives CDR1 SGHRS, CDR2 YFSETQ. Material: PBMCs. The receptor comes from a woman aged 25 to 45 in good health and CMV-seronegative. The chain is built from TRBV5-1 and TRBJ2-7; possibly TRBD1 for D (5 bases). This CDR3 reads CASSLQGLKHEQYF. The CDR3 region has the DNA TGCGCCAGCAGCTTGCAGGGCTTGAAGCACGAGCAGTACTTC.